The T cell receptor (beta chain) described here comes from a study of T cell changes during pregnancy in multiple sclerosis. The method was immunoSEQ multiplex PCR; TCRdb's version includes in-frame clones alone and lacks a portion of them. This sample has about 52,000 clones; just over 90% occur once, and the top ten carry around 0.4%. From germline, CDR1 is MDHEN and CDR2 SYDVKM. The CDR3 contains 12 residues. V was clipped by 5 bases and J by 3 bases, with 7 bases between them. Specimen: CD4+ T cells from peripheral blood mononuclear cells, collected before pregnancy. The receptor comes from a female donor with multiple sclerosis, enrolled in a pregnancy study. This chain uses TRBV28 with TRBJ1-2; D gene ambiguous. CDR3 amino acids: CASSLSYYGYTF. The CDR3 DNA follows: TGTGCCAGCAGTCTAAGTTACTATGGCTACACCTTC.